The source of this T cell receptor (beta chain) is a study of siplizumab effects on memory and regulatory T cells. Notes on the study in general: A major contribution to the alloresponse seemed to be made by naive T cells, which seemed more diverse than memory cells. Roughly 80-96% of proliferating CD4+ or CD8+ clones lacked a naive or memory phenotype that could be assigned. Researchers could map only a minor fraction of alloreactive clones to unstimulated subsets.

The CDR3 is 16 residues long. CDR1 and CDR2 (germline): SQVTM, ANQGSEA. V dropped 2 bases and J dropped 3; count of bases not matched to a gene: 11. Around 9.8 x 10^4 TCR templates were measured in each sample. The protocol was immunoSEQ multiplex PCR, while the TCRdb copy is restricted to in-frame clones and leaves out a portion. The sample records about 50,000 clones, over 90% being singletons. About this clone itself: Its antigen is unidentified.

The chain is built from TRBV29-1 and TRBJ2-3; 7 nucleotides line up with TRBD1. The clonotype originates from a human donor in good health. What was sequenced was CD8+ T cells sorted from blood. CDR3 region: CSVESQTGFFTDTQYF. In DNA form, the CDR3 reads TGCAGCGTTGAATCCCAGACAGGGTTCTTTACAGATACGCAGTATTTT.